This TCR beta chain was documented in a study of PD-1 blockade in classical Hodgkin lymphoma. Concerning this clone itself: Its target is not known.

Study results and limitations: Causes of the repertoire differences remain undefined, possibly disease activity or prior therapy. Healthy donors reportedly exceeded newly diagnosed patients in baseline TCR diversity.

Each patient relapsed following autologous stem cell transplantation, and prior brentuximab vedotin exposure differed. When best responses were assessed, they were complete response, partial response or progressive disease. Here immunoSEQ multiplex PCR was the method, and the copy in TCRdb shows in-frame clones only, minus some. The sample shows about 30,000 clones, around four fifths of them seen only once. The germline V gene has CDR1 GTSNPN and CDR2 SVGIG (reference sequence). There are 14 residues in the CDR3. The V and J ends lost 2 bases and 6 bases, in that order; junction bases with no gene match: 7.

The starting material was peripheral blood mononuclear cells (PBMCs), obtained before the second cycle of nivolumab. The rearrangement joins TRBV30 to TRBJ1-2; TRBD1 aligns across 9 bases. The receptor was isolated from a human donor with classical Hodgkin lymphoma. Here the CDR3 DNA reads TGTGCCTGGAGTCACCCGGGACAGGGTGATGGCTACACCTTC. This codes for CAWSHPGQGDGYTF.